Listed below are T cell receptor beta chains from one sample, sequenced in a study of regulatory T cells in long-lasting Graves disease. TCRdb ran MiXCR on the multiplex PCR reads and lists one entry per CDR3 protein. This sample has 580,000 or so distinct CDR3 sequences; roughly a sixth occur once, and the top ten carry around 12%. The same data also went into a second study, on T cells in Graves' hyperthyroidism and ophthalmopathy.

The material was peripheral blood mononuclear cells (PBMCs), obtained at new diagnosis, from a patient treated with antithyroid drugs. The receptors derive from a man younger than 35 with Graves disease. CDR3s include the opening cysteine and the closing phenylalanine or tryptophan. The D gene is left open where the match is weak. Size tells how often a clone was seen (once, few, many) or the class of an expanded clone, and some rows leave it out.

clone_size | d_call | j_call | v_call | cdr3_aa | cdr3_nt
few | NA | TRBJ2-7 | TRBV2 | CASSGVRGPLPYEQYF | TGTGCCAGCAGTGGCGTTAGGGGACCCCTGCCTTACGAGCAGTACTTC
NA | NA | TRBJ2-1 | TRBV19 | CASTSFHEQSF | TGTGCCAGTACTAGCTTTCATGAGCAGTCCTTC
few | TRBD1 | TRBJ2-7 | TRBV27 | CASSLHQSGGEPYEQYF | TGTGCCAGCAGTTTACACCAATCAGGGGGCGAACCCTACGAGCAGTACTTC
NA | NA | TRBJ1-1 | TRBV7-3 | CASSSTGRSTEAFF | TGTGCCAGCAGCTCAACGGGGCGGAGCACTGAAGCTTTCTTT
NA | NA | TRBJ1-1 | TRBV5-1 | CASSQVQIFTEAFF | TGCGCCAGCAGCCAAGTCCAGATCTTCACTGAAGCTTTCTTT
NA | TRBD1 | TRBJ1-2 | TRBV27 | CASSLGGRGLDGYTF | TGTGCCAGCAGTTTAGGGGGCAGGGGGCTCGATGGCTACACCTTC
few | NA | TRBJ2-1 | TRBV6-2/TRBV6-3 | CASSYQSHSYNEQFF | TGTGCCAGCAGTTACCAGTCTCACTCCTACAATGAGCAGTTCTTC
NA | NA | TRBJ2-5 | TRBV9 | CASSTGWSQETQYF | TGTGCCAGCAGCACCGGATGGAGCCAAGAGACCCAGTACTTC
few | NA | TRBJ2-5 | TRBV20-1 | CSARDPQGRETQYF | TGCAGTGCTAGAGATCCCCAGGGGAGGGAGACCCAGTACTTC
many | NA | TRBJ2-5 | TRBV12-3/TRBV12-4 | CASSRSGGAETQYF | TGTGCCAGCAGTCGATCTGGGGGTGCGGAGACCCAGTACTTC
NA | TRBD2 | TRBJ2-1 | TRBV28 | CASSLLPSGREQFF | TGTGCCAGCAGTTTATTGCCCAGCGGGAGGGAGCAGTTCTTC
many | NA | TRBJ1-2 | TRBV28 | CASSFRGTAPYGYTF | TGTGCCAGCAGTTTTAGGGGGACGGCCCCATATGGCTACACCTTC
few | NA | TRBJ2-6 | TRBV29-1 | CSVEEGFWANVLTF | TGCAGCGTTGAGGAGGGTTTCTGGGCCAACGTCCTGACTTTC
many | TRBD2 | TRBJ2-3 | TRBV20-1 | CSAVRGTSGSFTDTQYF | TGCAGTGCTGTCCGCGGGACTAGCGGGAGTTTCACAGATACGCAGTATTTT
NA | NA | TRBJ1-1 | TRBV7-9 | CASSLLAGLHEAFF | TGTGCCAGCAGCTTACTGGCAGGACTTCATGAAGCTTTCTTT
NA | NA | TRBJ1-1 | TRBV29-1 | CSVPVGASRLNTEAFF | TGCAGCGTACCAGTGGGTGCCAGCCGTCTCAACACTGAAGCTTTCTTT
many | TRBD1 | TRBJ2-1 | TRBV12-3/TRBV12-4 | CASSLSGTGGGDEQFF | TGTGCCAGCAGTTTGAGTGGGACAGGGGGCGGGGATGAGCAGTTCTTC
few | NA | TRBJ2-1 | TRBV19 | CASSIPGTFWEQFF | TGTGCCAGTAGCATTCCTGGGACTTTTTGGGAGCAGTTCTTC
many | NA | TRBJ2-1 | TRBV11-2 | CASSPISGSAYNEQFF | TGTGCCAGCAGCCCAATATCGGGGAGTGCCTACAATGAGCAGTTCTTC
NA | TRBD2 | TRBJ2-1 | TRBV5-1 | CASSPPELAGEGEQFF | TGCGCCAGCAGCCCGCCGGAACTAGCGGGAGAGGGTGAGCAGTTCTTC
few | NA | TRBJ1-6 | TRBV27 | CASSLRGRALHF | TGTGCCAGCAGTTTGAGGGGCAGGGCCCTCCACTTT
many | NA | TRBJ2-1 | TRBV7-2 | CASSPWDFYNEQFF | TGTGCCAGCAGCCCGTGGGACTTCTACAATGAGCAGTTCTTC
NA | NA | TRBJ2-4 | TRBV25-1 | CASSGSKEGNIQYF | TGTGCCAGCAGCGGAAGTAAGGAAGGAAACATTCAGTACTTC
few | TRBD2 | TRBJ2-7 | TRBV20-1 | CSASIRGSGGEQYF | TGCAGTGCCAGCATTAGGGGGAGCGGGGGCGAGCAGTACTTC
few | NA | TRBJ2-7 | TRBV29-1 | CSVLVIEQYF | TGCAGCGTCCTAGTAATCGAGCAGTACTTC
many | TRBD2 | TRBJ2-1 | TRBV28 | CASSYTSGSHSYNEQFF | TGTGCCAGCAGCTATACTAGCGGGAGCCACTCCTACAATGAGCAGTTCTTC
NA | NA | TRBJ2-4 | TRBV11-2 | CASSLGTAGNIQYF | TGTGCCAGCAGCTTAGGGACTGCGGGAAACATTCAGTACTTC